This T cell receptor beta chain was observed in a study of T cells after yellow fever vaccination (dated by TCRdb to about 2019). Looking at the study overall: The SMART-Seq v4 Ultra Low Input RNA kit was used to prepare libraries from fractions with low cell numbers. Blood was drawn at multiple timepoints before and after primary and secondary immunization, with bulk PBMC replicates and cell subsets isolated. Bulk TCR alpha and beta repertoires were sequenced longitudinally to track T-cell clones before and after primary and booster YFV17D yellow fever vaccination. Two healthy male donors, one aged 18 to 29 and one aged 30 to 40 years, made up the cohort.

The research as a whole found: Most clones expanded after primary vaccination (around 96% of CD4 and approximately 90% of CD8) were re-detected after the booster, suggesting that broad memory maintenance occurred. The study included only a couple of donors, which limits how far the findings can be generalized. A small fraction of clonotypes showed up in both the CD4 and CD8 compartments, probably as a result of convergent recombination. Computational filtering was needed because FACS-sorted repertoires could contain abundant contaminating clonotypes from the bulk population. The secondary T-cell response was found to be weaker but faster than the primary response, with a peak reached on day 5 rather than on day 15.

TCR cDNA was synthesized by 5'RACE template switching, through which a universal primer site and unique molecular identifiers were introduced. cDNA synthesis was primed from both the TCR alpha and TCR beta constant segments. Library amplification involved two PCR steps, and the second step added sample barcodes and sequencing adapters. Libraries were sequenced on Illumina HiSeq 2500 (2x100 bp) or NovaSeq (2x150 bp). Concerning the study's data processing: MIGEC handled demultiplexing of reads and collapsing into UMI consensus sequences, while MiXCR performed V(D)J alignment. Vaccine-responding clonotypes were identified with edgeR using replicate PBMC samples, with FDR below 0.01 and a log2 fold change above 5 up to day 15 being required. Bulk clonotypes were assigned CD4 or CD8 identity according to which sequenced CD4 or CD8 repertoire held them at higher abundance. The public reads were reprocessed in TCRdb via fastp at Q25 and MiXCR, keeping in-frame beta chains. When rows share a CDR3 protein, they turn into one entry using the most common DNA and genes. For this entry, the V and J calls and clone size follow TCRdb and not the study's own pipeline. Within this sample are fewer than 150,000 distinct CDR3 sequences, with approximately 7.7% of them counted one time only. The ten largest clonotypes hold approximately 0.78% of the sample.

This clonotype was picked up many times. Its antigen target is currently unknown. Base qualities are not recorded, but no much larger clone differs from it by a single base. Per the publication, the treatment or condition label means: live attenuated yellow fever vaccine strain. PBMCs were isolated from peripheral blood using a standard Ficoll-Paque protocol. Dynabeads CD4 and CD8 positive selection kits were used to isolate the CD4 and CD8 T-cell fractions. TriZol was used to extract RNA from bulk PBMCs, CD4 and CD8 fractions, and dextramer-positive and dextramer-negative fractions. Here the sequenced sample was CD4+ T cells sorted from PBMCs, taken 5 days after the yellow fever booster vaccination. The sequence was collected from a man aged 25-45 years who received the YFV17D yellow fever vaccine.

The CDR3 protein: CASRSTGTGQYEQYF. The nucleotide sequence is given as TGTGCCAGCAGATCTACCGGGACAGGGCAGTACGAGCAGTACTTC. Recombination connected TRBV28 to TRBJ2-7; 9 bases in the middle match TRBD1. Looking up the germline V gene yields CDR1 MDHEN and CDR2 SYDVKM. V and J are trimmed by 6 bases and 4 bases, and the gene matches miss 10 bases of the junction. From cysteine to phenylalanine, the CDR3 is 15 amino acids long. Left in the record is the CDR3 DNA by itself, 45 bases read in frame from the first base.